This T cell receptor beta chain was retrieved from a study of T-cell memory formation after mild COVID-19. Study-wide points: Day 15 to 85 contracting clones showed balanced CD4/CD8; day 15 to 37 expanders favored CD4+.

This clonotype was detected only a few times. Antigen specificity is unknown. One entry per CDR3 protein, called by TCRdb with MiXCR from the 5' RACE reads. The sample holds tens of thousands of distinct CDR3 sequences, 7% to 8% seen once. The sequence derives from a young man who had mild COVID-19 (a few samples of this study predate the infection). Cell type and time point are not known. The source material was PBMCs or a T cell subset sorted from them (not recorded which).

The CDR3 reads CASSAPLAGGPREQFF. CDR3 DNA sequence: TGTGCCAGCAGTGCCCCGCTAGCGGGGGGGCCTAGGGAGCAGTTCTTC. The chain combines TRBV12-3 or TRBV12-4 with TRBJ2-1; 12 nucleotides align to TRBD2. CDR3 length: 16 amino acids. The ends lost 5 bases at V and 10 bases at J; junction bases unmatched: 12.